What follows are 15 T cell receptor beta chains derived from one specimen sequenced in a study of CD8 T cells in ankylosing spondylitis. TCRdb recomputed calls from the 5' RACE reads with MiXCR, one row per CDR3 protein. The profile covers about 310,000 distinct CDR3 sequences, with around 21% appearing a single time and roughly 4% taken by the ten largest. The material sequenced was blood, either unsorted or a sorted T cell fraction (not recorded which). The origin of the receptors is a female donor with ankylosing spondylitis or in good health (not recorded which).

The chain links TRBV5-6 to TRBJ2-3; a possible D gene is TRBD2 (6 bases). The CDR3 runs to 15 residues. CDR1 and CDR2 (germline): SGHDT, YYEEEE. The ends were cut back, 5 bases at V and 0 bases at J, with 13 bases in the middle. In DNA form, the CDR3 reads TGTGCCAGCAGTTCAGCGGGCTTGAGCACAGATACGCAGTATTTT. The encoded protein is CASSSAGLSTDTQYF.

Many counts were recorded for this clonotype. Here the CDR3 reads CSKTSGSTYNEQFF. Here the CDR3 DNA reads TGCAGTAAAACTAGCGGGAGCACCTACAATGAGCAGTTCTTC. This chain joins TRBV29-1 and TRBJ2-1; 11 bases map to TRBD2. This CDR3 is built from 14 residues. Germline CDR1 reads SQVTM; CDR2 reads ANQGSEA.

The table lists this clonotype with a few counts. V and J are TRBV28 and TRBJ1-4; no definite D call. In germline, CDR1 is MDHEN, CDR2 SYDVKM. This CDR3 comprises 14 residues. V dropped 3 bases and J dropped 8 bases, with 13 bases sitting between them. The CDR3 DNA is TGTGCCAGCAGTTTCAGGTCCCGGATCGAAAAACTGTTTTTT. Its translation: CASSFRSRIEKLFF.

In its sample, this clonotype was seen many times. V is TRBV20-1 and J is TRBJ1-4, with 10 nucleotides matching TRBD1. From germline, CDR1 is DFQATT and CDR2 SNEGSKA (reference sequence). This CDR3 comprises 14 residues. Trimming removed 5 bases from V and 6 bases from J; junction bases left unmatched: 6. CDR3 sequence (DNA): TGCAGTGCTCCGAAGGGGACAGGGGATGAAAAACTGTTTTTT. Amino acid sequence: CSAPKGTGDEKLFF.

This chain links TRBV5-6 with TRBJ2-2; the D call may be TRBD1 or TRBD2 (5 bases each). Germline V gene sequence: CDR1 SGHDT, CDR2 YYEEEE. Trimming shortened V by 4 bases and J by 7 bases, and 14 bases separated the two germline ends. The CDR3 loop spans 14 amino acids. In DNA, the CDR3 is TGTGCCAGCAGCCCCGGTGGGGGAAACGGGGAGCTGTTTTTT. Its protein is CASSPGGGNGELFF.

As DNA, the CDR3 is TGCGCCAGCACCCTAGCGGGGCCCCGAGAGACCCAGTACTTC. Amino acid sequence: CASTLAGPRETQYF. The chain links TRBV5-1 to TRBJ2-5, with 9 bases identical to TRBD2. Germline V gene sequence: CDR1 SGHRS, CDR2 YFSETQ. Trimming cost V 6 bases and J 4 bases; bases outside gene matches: 7. The CDR3 runs 14 residues. The variable domain in full, completed from reference TRBV5-1 and TRBJ2-5, reads KAGVTQTPRYLIKTRGQQVTLSCSPISGHRSVSWYQQTPGQGLQFLFEYFSETQRNKGNFPGRFSGRQFSNSRSEMNVSTLELGDSALYLCASTLAGPRETQYFGPGTRLLVL.

A few counts support this clonotype. The rearrangement uses TRBV12-3 or TRBV12-4 and TRBJ2-2, with 7 bases aligning to TRBD2. Unmatched junction bases numbered 11, after V lost 5 bases and J lost 8 bases. The CDR3 contains 15 residues. The CDR3 DNA is TGTGCCAGCAGTACTAGCGTCTACGATGGAGGGGAGCTGTTTTTT. Protein product: CASSTSVYDGGELFF.

This clonotype has just a few counts. V gene TRBV9 combines with J gene TRBJ2-5; 7 positions match TRBD2. The V segment lost 2 bases and the J segment 4 bases; nucleotides outside the gene matches: 5. The CDR3 is 14 residues long. In germline, CDR1 is SGDLS, CDR2 YYNGEE. This CDR3 is CASSVGGSTETQYF. CDR3 coding DNA: TGTGCCAGCAGCGTCGGCGGGAGCACAGAGACCCAGTACTTC.

This clonotype was counted between two and nine times. The chain joins TRBV12-3 or TRBV12-4 to TRBJ2-7; D is unresolved. The germline V and J ends were trimmed by 3 bases and 3 bases, with 9 bases remaining between them. This CDR3 is built from 13 residues. In nucleotides, the CDR3 is TGTGCCAGCAGTTTCGGACGGTACTACGAGCAGTACTTC. Its protein product is CASSFGRYYEQYF.

The CDR3 loop is CAFTGGTVLGSNEQFF. The CDR3 region has the DNA TGTGCCTTCACTGGAGGGACAGTCCTGGGTTCCAATGAGCAGTTCTTC. V and J are TRBV30 and TRBJ2-1; a weak D match, TRBD1 (7 bases). The V end was cut by 7 bases, the J end by 6 bases, with 25 bases between. There are 16 residues in the CDR3. In germline, CDR1 is GTSNPN, CDR2 SVGIG (reference sequence).

This chain joins TRBV3-1 and TRBJ2-2; TRBD1 might be the D (6 bases). The germline V gene encodes CDR1 LGHDT and CDR2 YNNKEL (reference sequence). The CDR3 runs to 15 residues. V shed 4 bases and J shed 5 bases, with 14 bases lying between them. The CDR3 sequence: CASSLERRGTGELFF. CDR3 nucleotide sequence: TGTGCCAGCAGCCTGGAGCGTAGGGGGACCGGGGAGCTGTTTTTT.

The sample holds many counts of this clonotype. The chain combines TRBV29-1 with TRBJ2-1, with D tentatively TRBD2 (7 bases). CDR1 and CDR2 (germline): SQVTM, ANQGSEA. This CDR3 has 13 residues. V shed 7 bases and J shed 11 bases, with 21 bases lying between them. The CDR3 region is CSAWGGPSTQQFF. The CDR3 region has the DNA TGCAGCGCCTGGGGGGGCCCTTCGACCCAGCAGTTCTTC.

The sample holds a few counts of this clonotype. V and J are TRBV12-3 or TRBV12-4 and TRBJ1-1, with 7 bases fitting TRBD1. The ends lost 7 bases at V and 3 bases at J; junction bases unmatched: 8. This CDR3 has 14 residues. The CDR3 DNA reads TGTGCCAGCACCCAACAGGGGCGGTACACTGAAGCTTTCTTT. Amino acid sequence: CASTQQGRYTEAFF.

This clonotype was counted only a few times. The chain couples TRBV7-2 to TRBJ2-1; TRBD1 might be the D (5 bases). The CDR3 covers 15 residues. The ends were cut back, 1 base at V and 5 bases at J, with 12 bases in the middle. CDR1 SGHTA and CDR2 FQGNSA come from the germline V gene. The CDR3 bases are TGTGCCAGCAGCTTAGATCCTCAGGGCCACAATGAGCAGTTCTTC. This sequence encodes CASSLDPQGHNEQFF.

This clonotype was recorded many times. The CDR3 loop reads CSANPRVDSHGYTF. CDR3 coding DNA: TGCAGTGCTAACCCTAGGGTCGATTCCCATGGCTACACCTTC. The chain links TRBV20-1 to TRBJ1-2, with D unresolved. V was clipped by 4 bases and J by 6 bases, with 18 bases between them. Germline loops: CDR1 DFQATT, CDR2 SNEGSKA (reference sequence). The CDR3 length is 14 residues.